This TCR beta chain is from a study of blood T cell repertoires in COVID-19. Study background: Italy, Spain and the United States were the sources of the convalescent and acute COVID-19 samples.

Germline values: CDR1 SGHKS, CDR2 YYEKEE (reference sequence). This CDR3 has 13 amino acids. Trimming cost V 4 bases and J 2 bases, with 10 bases left between them. Patients in Seattle were enrolled during active infection, then followed longitudinally. Measured with immunoSEQ multiplex PCR; TCRdb has only the in-frame clones, and not every one. The sample gives 120,000 or so clones, 81% of which show up once; 17% is in the top ten. The source of this sequence is a young man with COVID-19, enrolled during active disease. Sequences were obtained from peripheral blood. The chain combines TRBV5-5 with TRBJ2-7; unclear D gene. CDR3 DNA: TGTGCCAGCAGCGCACTTTCCACCTACGAGCAGTACTTC. It codes for CASSALSTYEQYF.